The clone carrying this T cell receptor beta chain was observed at least ten times. This record belongs to a study of early T cells in non-severe SARS-CoV-2 infection. Via MiXCR, TCRdb re-called the 5' RACE reads, giving one row per CDR3 protein. The sample has approximately 65,000 distinct CDR3 sequences, roughly an eighth seen once; the top ten hold roughly an eighth. Germline loops: CDR1 DFQATT, CDR2 SNEGSKA (reference sequence). Trimming took off 7 bases at V and 5 bases at J, with 18 bases between the two ends. The CDR3 covers 13 residues. Sequencing was done on a sample of whole blood. The chain couples TRBV20-1 to TRBJ2-7, with D perhaps matching TRBD1 (5 bases). The TCR originated in an adult who was a healthcare worker with PCR-confirmed SARS-CoV-2 infection or an uninfected control (not recorded which). The CDR3 DNA reads TGCAGTGTGCGTGCGATACCAGGGAACGAGCAGTACTTC. Its protein product is CSVRAIPGNEQYF.